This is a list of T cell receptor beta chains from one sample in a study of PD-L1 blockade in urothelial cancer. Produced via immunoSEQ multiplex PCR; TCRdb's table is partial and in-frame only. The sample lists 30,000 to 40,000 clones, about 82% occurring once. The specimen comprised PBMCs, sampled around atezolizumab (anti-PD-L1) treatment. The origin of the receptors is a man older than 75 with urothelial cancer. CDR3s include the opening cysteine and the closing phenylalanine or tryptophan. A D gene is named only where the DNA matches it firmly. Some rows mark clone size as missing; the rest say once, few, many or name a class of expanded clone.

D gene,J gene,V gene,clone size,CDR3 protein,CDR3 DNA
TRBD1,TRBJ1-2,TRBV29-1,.,CSVEGGSVGQGANGYTF,TGCAGCGTTGAAGGCGGGTCTGTGGGACAGGGGGCTAACGGCTACACCTTC
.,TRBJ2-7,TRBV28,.,CASSTPHGSYEQYF,TGTGCCAGCAGTACCCCTCACGGCTCCTACGAGCAGTACTTC
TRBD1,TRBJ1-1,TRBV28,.,CASSRSPGQGKVEAFF,TGTGCCAGCAGTCGAAGCCCCGGACAGGGGAAGGTTGAAGCTTTCTTT
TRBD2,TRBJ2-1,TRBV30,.,CASKWTSGRGGSYNEQFF,TGTGCCAGCAAATGGACTAGCGGGAGAGGGGGATCCTACAATGAGCAGTTCTTC
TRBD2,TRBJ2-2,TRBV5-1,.,CASSLSGLAGGELFF,TGCGCCAGCAGCTTGTCCGGACTAGCGGGCGGGGAGCTGTTTTTT
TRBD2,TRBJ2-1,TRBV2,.,CASSDTSGAYNEQFF,TGTGCCAGCAGTGATACTAGCGGGGCCTACAATGAGCAGTTCTTC
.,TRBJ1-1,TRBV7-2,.,CASSTFGGATEAFF,TGTGCCAGCAGCACGTTTGGGGGGGCCACTGAAGCTTTCTTT
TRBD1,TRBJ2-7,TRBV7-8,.,CASSLGGQGNEQYF,TGTGCCAGCAGCTTAGGTGGACAGGGCAACGAGCAGTACTTC
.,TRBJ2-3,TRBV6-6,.,CASSSVGGRGDTQYF,TGTGCCAGCAGTTCCGTAGGAGGGAGAGGGGATACGCAGTATTTT
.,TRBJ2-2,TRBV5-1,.,CATRPGAGLTGELFF,TGCGCCACCCGACCTGGGGCAGGGCTCACCGGGGAGCTGTTTTTT
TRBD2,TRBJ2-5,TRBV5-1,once,CASSAVGTRDPQETQYF,TGCGCCAGCAGCGCTGTAGGGACTAGGGATCCCCAAGAGACCCAGTACTTC
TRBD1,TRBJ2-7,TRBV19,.,CASSIALGQGYEQYF,TGTGCCAGTAGTATAGCTCTTGGACAGGGCTACGAGCAGTACTTC
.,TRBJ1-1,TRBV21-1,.,CASSPRERDYVFPEAFF,TGTGCCAGCAGCCCCCGAGAGCGGGATTATGTCTTTCCTGAAGCTTTCTTT
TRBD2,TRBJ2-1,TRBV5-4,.,CASSSGLAGYNEQFF,TGTGCCAGCAGCTCCGGACTAGCGGGTTACAATGAGCAGTTCTTC
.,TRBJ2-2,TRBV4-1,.,CASSPWAPGELFF,TGCGCCAGCAGCCCCTGGGCGCCCGGGGAGCTGTTTTTT
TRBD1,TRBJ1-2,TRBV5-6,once,CASSTDRDYGYTF,TGTGCCAGCAGTACGGACAGGGACTATGGCTACACCTTC
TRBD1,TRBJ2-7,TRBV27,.,CASTARDRGHEQYF,TGTGCCAGCACTGCCCGGGACAGGGGGCACGAGCAGTACTTC
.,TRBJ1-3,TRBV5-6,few,CASSWGGAGNTIYF,TGTGCCAGCAGCTGGGGGGGCGCTGGAAACACCATATATTTT
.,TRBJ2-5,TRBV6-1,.,CASSDGNQETQYF,TGTGCCAGCAGTGATGGCAACCAAGAGACCCAGTACTTC
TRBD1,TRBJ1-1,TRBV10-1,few,CASRGQSDTEAFF,TGCGCCAGCAGGGGACAGTCGGACACTGAAGCTTTCTTT
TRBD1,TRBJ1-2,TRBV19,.,CASSTPSGGTGTKGYTF,TGTGCCAGTAGTACCCCGTCGGGCGGGACAGGGACGAAAGGCTACACCTTC
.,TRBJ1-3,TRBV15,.,CATSRPGSGNTIYF,TGTGCCACCAGCAGACCGGGCTCTGGAAACACCATATATTTT
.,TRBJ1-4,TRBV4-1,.,CASSQGEVEKLFF,TGCGCCAGCAGCCAAGGAGAAGTCGAAAAACTGTTTTTT
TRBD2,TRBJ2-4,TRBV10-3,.,CAISPSGAKNIQYF,TGTGCCATCAGCCCTAGCGGAGCCAAAAACATTCAGTACTTC
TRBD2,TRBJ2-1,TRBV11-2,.,CASSPVTSGIHHEQFF,TGTGCCAGCAGCCCCGTGACTAGCGGGATTCACCATGAGCAGTTCTTC